This passage covers 2 T cell receptor beta chains from one sample sequenced in a study of blood T cell repertoires in COVID-19. Clones were read by immunoSEQ multiplex PCR, and TCRdb kept only the in-frame ones, dropping some. The sample lists more than 300,000 clones, around 80% occurring once. What was sequenced was peripheral blood. These receptors were obtained from a woman aged 50 to 60 with acute or convalescent COVID-19.

This clone appeared once. The CDR3 protein is CASSSSGTGYTF. The CDR3 DNA reads TGTGCCAGCAGCTCCTCAGGAACTGGCTACACCTTC. The chain recombines TRBV7-9 with TRBJ1-2, with no clear D. Germline V CDR1 and CDR2: SEHNR, FQNEAQ (reference sequence). V lost 4 bases and J 7 bases, leaving 10 bases between the germline ends. CDR3 length: 12 residues.

V gene TRBV6-1 combines with J gene TRBJ1-2, with 11 bases lining up with TRBD1. With V trimmed by 3 bases and J by 4 bases, 4 bases remained unmatched. Germline values: CDR1 MNHNS, CDR2 SASEGT. The CDR3 length is 15 residues. The CDR3 region has the DNA TGTGCCAGCAGTGAGGGGACAGGGGGTATCTATGGCTACACCTTC. As protein: CASSEGTGGIYGYTF.